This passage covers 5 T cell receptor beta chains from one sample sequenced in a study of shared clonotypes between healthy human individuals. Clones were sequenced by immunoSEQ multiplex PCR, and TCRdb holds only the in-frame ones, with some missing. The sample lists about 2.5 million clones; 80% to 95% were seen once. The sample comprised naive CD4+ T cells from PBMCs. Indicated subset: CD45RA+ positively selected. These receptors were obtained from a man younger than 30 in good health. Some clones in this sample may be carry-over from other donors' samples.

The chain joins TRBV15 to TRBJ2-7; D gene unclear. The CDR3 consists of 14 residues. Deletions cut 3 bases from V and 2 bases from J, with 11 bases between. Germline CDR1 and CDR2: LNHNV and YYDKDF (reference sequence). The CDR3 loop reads CATSSLGNPYEQYF. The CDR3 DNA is TGTGCCACCAGCAGTTTAGGGAACCCCTACGAGCAGTACTTC.

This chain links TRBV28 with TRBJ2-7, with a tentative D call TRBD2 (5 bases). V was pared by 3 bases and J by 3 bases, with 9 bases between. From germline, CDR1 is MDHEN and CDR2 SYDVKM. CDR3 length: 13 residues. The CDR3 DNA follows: TGTGCCAGCAGTTTGAGGGATCTCTACGAGCAGTACTTC. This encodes CASSLRDLYEQYF.

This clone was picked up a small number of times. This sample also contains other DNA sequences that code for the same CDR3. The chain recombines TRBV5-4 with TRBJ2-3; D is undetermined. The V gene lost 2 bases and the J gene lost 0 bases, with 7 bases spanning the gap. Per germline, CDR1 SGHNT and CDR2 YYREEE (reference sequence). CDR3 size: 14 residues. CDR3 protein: CASSFGGSTDTQYF. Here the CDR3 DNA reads TGTGCCAGCAGCTTTGGCGGTAGCACAGATACGCAGTATTTT.

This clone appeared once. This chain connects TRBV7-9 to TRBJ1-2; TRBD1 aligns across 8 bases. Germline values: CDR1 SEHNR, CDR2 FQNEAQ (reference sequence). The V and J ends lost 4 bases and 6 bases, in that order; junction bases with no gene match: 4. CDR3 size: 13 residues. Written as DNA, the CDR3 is TGTGCCAGCAGCTCGACGACAGGGGATGGCTACACCTTC. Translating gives CASSSTTGDGYTF.

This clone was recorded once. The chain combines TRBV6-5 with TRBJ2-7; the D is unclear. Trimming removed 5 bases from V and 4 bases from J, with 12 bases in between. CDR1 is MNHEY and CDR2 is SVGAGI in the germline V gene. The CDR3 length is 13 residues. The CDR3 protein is CASSAGRLYEQYF. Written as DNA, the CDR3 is TGTGCCAGCAGTGCTGGACGGCTATACGAGCAGTACTTC.